These T cell receptor beta chains were read from a single sample in a study of T cell changes during pregnancy in multiple sclerosis. Clones were read by immunoSEQ multiplex PCR, and TCRdb kept only the in-frame ones, dropping some. The data hold 25,000 to 35,000 clones, with around 89% observed a single time. This specimen consisted of CD4+ T cells from peripheral blood mononuclear cells, obtained in the first trimester of pregnancy. These receptors were taken from a female donor in good health, enrolled as a control in a pregnancy study. CDR3s include the opening cysteine and the closing phenylalanine or tryptophan. A D gene is named only where the DNA matches it firmly. Clone size is not always given. Where it is, it says once, few, many or a class for expanded clones.

V gene: TRBV5-4
J gene: TRBJ2-5
D gene: TRBD1
clone size: NA
CDR3 protein: CASSRGQGGRQETQYF
CDR3 DNA: TGTGCCAGCAGCCGAGGACAGGGAGGAAGACAAGAGACCCAGTACTTC

V gene: TRBV7-9
J gene: TRBJ1-4
D gene: NA
clone size: NA
CDR3 protein: CASSLAQGPGFF
CDR3 DNA: TGTGCCAGCAGCTTAGCGCAGGGGCCCGGGTTTTTT

V gene: TRBV2
J gene: TRBJ2-3
D gene: NA
clone size: NA
CDR3 protein: CASSGPGGTDTQYF
CDR3 DNA: TGTGCCAGCAGTGGGCCGGGCGGGACAGATACGCAGTATTTT

V gene: TRBV28
J gene: TRBJ1-1
D gene: NA
clone size: NA
CDR3 protein: CASSSDGGATEAFF
CDR3 DNA: TGTGCCAGCAGTTCTGATGGTGGGGCCACTGAAGCTTTCTTT

V gene: TRBV5-1
J gene: TRBJ2-4
D gene: NA
clone size: NA
CDR3 protein: CASSLQDRRNIQYF
CDR3 DNA: TGCGCCAGCAGCCTACAGGATCGAAGAAACATTCAGTACTTC

V gene: TRBV28
J gene: TRBJ1-2
D gene: TRBD1
clone size: NA
CDR3 protein: CASSFQGVLGLIGYTF
CDR3 DNA: TGTGCCAGCAGTTTTCAGGGGGTTCTAGGGTTAATCGGCTACACCTTC

V gene: TRBV6-1
J gene: TRBJ2-2
D gene: TRBD2
clone size: NA
CDR3 protein: CASSGLAGVTGELFF
CDR3 DNA: TGTGCCAGCAGTGGTCTAGCGGGAGTCACCGGGGAGCTGTTTTTT

V gene: TRBV5-1
J gene: TRBJ2-5
D gene: NA
clone size: NA
CDR3 protein: CASSLGGGALGETQYF
CDR3 DNA: TGCGCCAGCAGCTTGGGCGGAGGGGCGCTGGGAGAGACCCAGTACTTC

V gene: TRBV19
J gene: TRBJ1-5
D gene: NA
clone size: NA
CDR3 protein: CASSIVIGNQPQHF
CDR3 DNA: TGTGCCAGTAGTATAGTCATCGGGAACCAGCCCCAGCATTTT

V gene: TRBV19
J gene: TRBJ1-5
D gene: NA
clone size: medium-sized
CDR3 protein: CASSSSDSSNQPQHF
CDR3 DNA: TGTGCCAGTAGTTCCTCAGACAGTAGCAATCAGCCCCAGCATTTT

V gene: TRBV7-9
J gene: TRBJ2-3
D gene: TRBD2
clone size: NA
CDR3 protein: CASNGLAGDTQYF
CDR3 DNA: TGTGCCAGCAACGGACTAGCAGGAGATACGCAGTATTTT

V gene: TRBV7-2
J gene: TRBJ2-7
D gene: TRBD2
clone size: once
CDR3 protein: CASSWRGLASYEQYF
CDR3 DNA: TGTGCCAGCAGCTGGAGGGGACTAGCCTCCTACGAGCAGTACTTC

V gene: TRBV19
J gene: TRBJ1-4
D gene: NA
clone size: NA
CDR3 protein: CASSPSGVVVGLLFF
CDR3 DNA: TGTGCCAGTAGTCCTTCGGGGGTTGTTGTCGGTTTACTGTTTTTT

V gene: TRBV6-6
J gene: TRBJ1-5
D gene: NA
clone size: NA
CDR3 protein: CASSYSDSWAQHF
CDR3 DNA: TGTGCCAGCAGTTACTCGGACTCTTGGGCCCAGCATTTT

V gene: TRBV4-3
J gene: TRBJ2-1
D gene: TRBD2
clone size: once
CDR3 protein: CASSQDQFWREASSYNEQFF
CDR3 DNA: TGCGCCAGCAGCCAAGATCAGTTTTGGCGGGAGGCAAGCTCCTACAATGAGCAGTTCTTC

V gene: TRBV5-1
J gene: TRBJ2-1
D gene: NA
clone size: NA
CDR3 protein: CASSQKTGSYNEQFF
CDR3 DNA: TGCGCCAGCAGCCAGAAGACGGGCTCCTACAATGAGCAGTTCTTC

V gene: TRBV28
J gene: TRBJ1-1
D gene: NA
clone size: once
CDR3 protein: CASSLRGGIGTEAFF
CDR3 DNA: TGTGCCAGCAGTTTAAGGGGGGGCATAGGCACTGAAGCTTTCTTT

V gene: TRBV9
J gene: TRBJ1-2
D gene: NA
clone size: NA
CDR3 protein: CASSEEDLWGYTF
CDR3 DNA: TGTGCCAGCAGCGAGGAGGACTTATGGGGCTACACCTTC

V gene: TRBV9
J gene: TRBJ2-1
D gene: NA
clone size: NA
CDR3 protein: CASSVGGGSYNEQFF
CDR3 DNA: TGTGCCAGCAGCGTAGGAGGGGGCTCCTACAATGAGCAGTTCTTC

V gene: TRBV28
J gene: TRBJ1-5
D gene: NA
clone size: NA
CDR3 protein: CASSFQNSNQPQHF
CDR3 DNA: TGTGCCAGCAGTTTTCAGAATAGCAATCAGCCCCAGCATTTT

V gene: TRBV27
J gene: TRBJ2-1
D gene: TRBD1
clone size: NA
CDR3 protein: CASSRDRGKGNEQFF
CDR3 DNA: TGTGCCAGCAGCCGGGACAGGGGAAAGGGGAATGAGCAGTTCTTC

V gene: TRBV18
J gene: TRBJ2-5
D gene: TRBD1
clone size: NA
CDR3 protein: CASSPPQQGETQYF
CDR3 DNA: TGTGCCAGCTCACCACCTCAACAGGGGGAGACCCAGTACTTC

V gene: TRBV4-2
J gene: TRBJ2-3
D gene: NA
clone size: NA
CDR3 protein: CASSSSVWTDTQYF
CDR3 DNA: TGTGCCAGCAGCTCGAGCGTATGGACAGATACGCAGTATTTT

V gene: TRBV29-1
J gene: TRBJ2-3
D gene: TRBD1
clone size: once
CDR3 protein: CSADRFRDRDRADTQYF
CDR3 DNA: TGCAGCGCCGACCGATTCAGGGACAGGGATCGGGCAGATACGCAGTATTTT

V gene: TRBV6-6
J gene: TRBJ2-5
D gene: TRBD1
clone size: NA
CDR3 protein: CASRSRTGAAEETQYF
CDR3 DNA: TGTGCCAGCAGAAGCCGGACAGGGGCGGCTGAGGAGACCCAGTACTTC

V gene: TRBV28
J gene: TRBJ2-7
D gene: TRBD1
clone size: NA
CDR3 protein: CASSSGDSSHQYF
CDR3 DNA: TGTGCCAGCAGTTCAGGGGACAGCTCTCACCAGTACTTC

V gene: TRBV7-2
J gene: TRBJ1-1
D gene: TRBD1
clone size: NA
CDR3 protein: CASSPGQVNTEAFF
CDR3 DNA: TGTGCCAGCAGCCCCGGACAGGTGAACACTGAAGCTTTCTTT

V gene: TRBV27
J gene: TRBJ2-3
D gene: NA
clone size: NA
CDR3 protein: CASSFLSGAVGDTQYF
CDR3 DNA: TGTGCCAGCAGTTTCCTTTCGGGAGCCGTGGGAGATACGCAGTATTTT

V gene: TRBV2
J gene: TRBJ1-5
D gene: TRBD1
clone size: NA
CDR3 protein: CASSRQGNLQPQHF
CDR3 DNA: TGTGCCAGCAGTAGACAGGGTAACTTGCAGCCCCAGCATTTT

V gene: TRBV6-1
J gene: TRBJ1-5
D gene: NA
clone size: NA
CDR3 protein: CASSSTTGGGQPQHF
CDR3 DNA: TGTGCCAGCAGTTCGACGACAGGAGGTGGTCAGCCCCAGCATTTT

V gene: TRBV4-1
J gene: TRBJ2-3
D gene: TRBD1
clone size: NA
CDR3 protein: CASSRETGATDTQYF
CDR3 DNA: TGCGCCAGCAGCCGAGAGACAGGGGCAACAGATACGCAGTATTTT

V gene: TRBV11-3
J gene: TRBJ2-1
D gene: NA
clone size: NA
CDR3 protein: CASSPYVGGPDNEQFF
CDR3 DNA: TGTGCCAGCAGCCCCTATGTTGGAGGGCCGGACAATGAGCAGTTCTTC

V gene: TRBV7-3
J gene: TRBJ2-7
D gene: TRBD2
clone size: NA
CDR3 protein: CASSFGLGGYEQYF
CDR3 DNA: TGTGCCAGCAGCTTCGGTCTCGGGGGGTACGAGCAGTACTTC

V gene: TRBV27
J gene: TRBJ2-6
D gene: NA
clone size: NA
CDR3 protein: CASNVGAGANVLTF
CDR3 DNA: TGTGCCAGTAACGTAGGAGCTGGGGCCAACGTCCTGACTTTC

V gene: TRBV7-2
J gene: TRBJ1-1
D gene: NA
clone size: NA
CDR3 protein: CASSPLLITEAFF
CDR3 DNA: TGTGCCAGCAGCCCGCTACTGATAACTGAAGCTTTCTTT

V gene: TRBV2
J gene: TRBJ2-7
D gene: NA
clone size: NA
CDR3 protein: CASTSQGWDEQYF
CDR3 DNA: TGTGCCAGCACCTCTCAGGGGTGGGACGAGCAGTACTTC

V gene: TRBV5-4
J gene: TRBJ2-5
D gene: TRBD2
clone size: NA
CDR3 protein: CASSLVSGETGATQYF
CDR3 DNA: TGTGCCAGCAGCTTGGTTAGCGGGGAGACTGGGGCGACCCAGTACTTC

V gene: TRBV5-1
J gene: TRBJ1-1
D gene: NA
clone size: NA
CDR3 protein: CASSGQTANTEAFF
CDR3 DNA: TGCGCCAGCAGCGGACAGACAGCGAACACTGAAGCTTTCTTT

V gene: TRBV27
J gene: TRBJ2-7
D gene: NA
clone size: once
CDR3 protein: CASSSTGTSYEQYF
CDR3 DNA: TGTGCCAGCAGTTCGACCGGGACATCTTACGAGCAGTACTTC

V gene: TRBV27
J gene: TRBJ2-4
D gene: NA
clone size: NA
CDR3 protein: CASILRAKNIQYF
CDR3 DNA: TGTGCCAGCATCCTCCGGGCCAAAAACATTCAGTACTTC

V gene: TRBV27
J gene: TRBJ1-2
D gene: NA
clone size: once
CDR3 protein: CASSVNSGAVYYGYTF
CDR3 DNA: TGTGCCAGCAGTGTCAATTCAGGGGCGGTTTACTATGGCTACACCTTC

V gene: TRBV12-2
J gene: TRBJ1-4
D gene: NA
clone size: NA
CDR3 protein: CASRPIRDRGSSPTTNEKLFF
CDR3 DNA: TGTGCAAGTCGCCCTATTAGGGACAGAGGTTCATCACCCACAACTAATGAAAAACTGTTTTTT

V gene: TRBV5-1
J gene: TRBJ2-7
D gene: NA
clone size: NA
CDR3 protein: CASSREGTVSYEQYF
CDR3 DNA: TGCGCCAGCAGCCGCGAGGGGACTGTCTCCTACGAGCAGTACTTC

V gene: TRBV28
J gene: TRBJ1-1
D gene: NA
clone size: NA
CDR3 protein: CASSLGGAGTEAFF
CDR3 DNA: TGTGCCAGCAGTTTGGGGGGGGCGGGCACTGAAGCTTTCTTT

V gene: TRBV19
J gene: TRBJ1-4
D gene: TRBD1
clone size: NA
CDR3 protein: CASSIPSRGIASNEKLFF
CDR3 DNA: TGTGCCAGTAGTATACCATCCAGGGGGATAGCTTCTAATGAAAAACTGTTTTTT

V gene: TRBV5-1
J gene: TRBJ1-1
D gene: TRBD1
clone size: NA
CDR3 protein: CASSLGSGGGLSTEAFF
CDR3 DNA: TGCGCCAGCAGCTTGGGTTCAGGGGGCGGGCTGAGCACTGAAGCTTTCTTT

V gene: TRBV27
J gene: TRBJ1-5
D gene: NA
clone size: once
CDR3 protein: CASPRGGPFVYSNQPQHF
CDR3 DNA: TGTGCCAGCCCCCGTGGGGGCCCCTTCGTATATAGCAATCAGCCCCAGCATTTT

V gene: TRBV6-5
J gene: TRBJ1-2
D gene: NA
clone size: NA
CDR3 protein: CAIRFRGGYTF
CDR3 DNA: TGTGCCATCCGTTTCAGGGGTGGCTACACCTTC

V gene: TRBV30
J gene: TRBJ2-7
D gene: TRBD1
clone size: NA
CDR3 protein: CACLNRGTTYEQYF
CDR3 DNA: TGTGCCTGCCTAAACAGGGGGACCACCTACGAGCAGTACTTC

V gene: TRBV10-3
J gene: TRBJ2-5
D gene: NA
clone size: NA
CDR3 protein: CAISEVQGGETQYF
CDR3 DNA: TGTGCCATCAGTGAGGTACAGGGTGGAGAGACCCAGTACTTC

V gene: TRBV27
J gene: TRBJ1-1
D gene: NA
clone size: NA
CDR3 protein: CASSLKPGQNTEAFF
CDR3 DNA: TGTGCCAGCAGTTTGAAACCGGGACAGAACACTGAAGCTTTCTTT

V gene: TRBV6-5
J gene: TRBJ1-4
D gene: NA
clone size: few
CDR3 protein: CASSPAPETNEKLFF
CDR3 DNA: TGTGCCAGCAGTCCCGCCCCGGAGACTAATGAAAAACTGTTTTTT

V gene: TRBV15
J gene: TRBJ1-4
D gene: NA
clone size: NA
CDR3 protein: CATSETGGHEKLFF
CDR3 DNA: TGTGCCACCAGTGAGACAGGCGGGCATGAAAAACTGTTTTTT

V gene: TRBV9
J gene: TRBJ2-1
D gene: TRBD2
clone size: NA
CDR3 protein: CASSVAGGSYNEQFF
CDR3 DNA: TGTGCCAGCAGCGTAGCGGGGGGCTCCTACAATGAGCAGTTCTTC

V gene: TRBV19
J gene: TRBJ2-3
D gene: TRBD1
clone size: NA
CDR3 protein: CASRVTGITDTQYF
CDR3 DNA: TGTGCCAGTAGAGTGACAGGGATCACAGATACGCAGTATTTT